Shown below are 10 T cell receptor beta chains from a single sample sequenced in a study of a mutant IDH1 vaccine in newly diagnosed glioma. TCRdb keeps only in-frame clones here, not all; method: immunoSEQ multiplex PCR. The sample lists about 23,000 clones; around 80% were seen once. Time point of the sample: week 11, during vaccination. The study gave 300 ug of mutant IDH1 20-mer peptide per vaccine dose, with topical imiquimod. Their antigens are not known. The specimen comprised PBMCs, sampled from a glioma patient whose treatment included an IDH1 peptide vaccine. Source of these receptors: a man aged 35 to 55 with glioma.

The chain has TRBV5-1 and TRBJ1-4, with TRBD1 matching 7 bases. The CDR3 length is 14 residues. Germline CDR1 and CDR2: SGHRS and YFSETQ. J lost 3 bases, V lost 6 bases, and 5 bases had no gene match. The CDR3 loop is CASNSGTANEKLFF. CDR3 in DNA: TGCGCCAGCAACTCCGGGACAGCTAATGAAAAACTGTTTTTT. The entire variable domain, with the rest obtained from reference TRBV5-1 and TRBJ1-4, is as follows: KAGVTQTPRYLIKTRGQQVTLSCSPISGHRSVSWYQQTPGQGLQFLFEYFSETQRNKGNFPGRFSGRQFSNSRSEMNVSTLELGDSALYLCASNSGTANEKLFFGSGTQLSVL.

This clone was detected a few times. V gene TRBV29-1 combines with J gene TRBJ1-1; 9 bases match TRBD1. The CDR3 runs 13 residues. Germline V lookup: CDR1 SQVTM, CDR2 ANQGSEA. The ends lost 7 bases at V and 2 bases at J; junction bases unmatched: 5. The CDR3 protein is CSATTGGNTEAFF. CDR3 coding DNA: TGCAGCGCCACGACAGGGGGTAACACTGAAGCTTTCTTT.

This chain joins TRBV7-9 and TRBJ2-1; perhaps TRBD2 as D (6 bases). The CDR3 has 16 amino acids. V was shortened by 5 bases and J by 0 bases, with 14 bases between the two germline ends. Looked up from germline, CDR1 is SEHNR and CDR2 is FQNEAQ (reference sequence). For the CDR3, the DNA is TGTGCCAGCAGCCCCCCGGGGGAGAGCTCCTACAATGAGCAGTTCTTC. Translated: CASSPPGESSYNEQFF.

J is TRBJ2-2 and V is TRBV19, with 9 nucleotides matching TRBD1. Germline trimming cut 10 bases from V and 7 bases from J; bases unmatched to any gene: 10. The length of the CDR3 is 14 residues. Germline V gene data show CDR1 as LNHDA and CDR2 as SQIVND (reference sequence). DNA for the CDR3: TGTGCCACCCTCCGGGACAGGGTTAGCGGGGAGCTGTTTTTT. It translates to CATLRDRVSGELFF.

The chain recombines TRBV25-1 with TRBJ1-2; TRBD1 agrees at 7 bases. From germline, CDR1 is MGHDK and CDR2 SYGVNS. Germline trimming cut 3 bases from V and 7 bases from J; bases unmatched to any gene: 14. This CDR3 spans 16 amino acids. The CDR3 nucleotides are TGTGCCAGCAGTGATCCCTGGAAGGGGGCAGCCGGTGGCTACACCTTC. Translation gives CASSDPWKGAAGGYTF.

The rearrangement links TRBV5-1 to TRBJ1-1; perhaps TRBD1 as D (5 bases). The V end was cut by 3 bases, the J end by 1 base, with 16 bases between. CDR3 length equals 16 residues. Per the germline V gene, CDR1 is SGHRS and CDR2 is YFSETQ. Here the CDR3 reads CASSWRGAGSNTEAFF. In DNA, the CDR3 is TGCGCCAGCAGCTGGAGGGGAGCAGGGTCGAACACTGAAGCTTTCTTT.

This chain links TRBV7-2 with TRBJ2-5, with TRBD1 as a possible D gene (5 bases). Germline loops: CDR1 SGHTA, CDR2 FQGNSA. The CDR3 sequence is 13 residues long. Trimming left V 5 bases short and J 5 bases short, with 12 bases between. The CDR3 coding sequence is TGTGCCAGCAGCGCGGACAACATGGAGACCCAGTACTTC. Amino acid sequence: CASSADNMETQYF.

The rearrangement joins TRBV6-8 to TRBJ1-2; D is unresolved. The CDR3 totals 13 residues. Trimming stripped 7 bases from V and 6 bases from J, with 15 bases between. The germline V gene encodes CDR1 MNHGY and CDR2 SAAAGT. The CDR3 coding sequence is TGTGCCAGCATAATTAGTGAAGGGAATGGCTACACCTTC. Its protein product is CASIISEGNGYTF.

The chain is built from TRBV7-7 and TRBJ2-1; TRBD1 agrees at 7 bases. Trimming took 5 bases from V and 9 from J; bases not matched to a gene: 7. The CDR3 runs to 13 residues. Germline V gene lookup returns CDR1 SSHAT and CDR2 FNYEAQ (reference sequence). The CDR3 here is CASSQTTGAEQFF. DNA for the CDR3: TGTGCCAGCAGCCAGACAACAGGGGCTGAGCAGTTCTTC.

The rearrangement uses TRBV6-5 and TRBJ1-5; weak D call: TRBD1 (5 bases). Germline V gene sequence: CDR1 MNHEY, CDR2 SVGAGI. The CDR3 runs 14 residues. V lost 5 bases to trimming and J lost 6 bases, with 14 bases between them. The CDR3 bases are TGTGCCAGCAGTGACAGAAGTGGGGGTCAGCCCCAGCATTTT. This gives the protein CASSDRSGGQPQHF.